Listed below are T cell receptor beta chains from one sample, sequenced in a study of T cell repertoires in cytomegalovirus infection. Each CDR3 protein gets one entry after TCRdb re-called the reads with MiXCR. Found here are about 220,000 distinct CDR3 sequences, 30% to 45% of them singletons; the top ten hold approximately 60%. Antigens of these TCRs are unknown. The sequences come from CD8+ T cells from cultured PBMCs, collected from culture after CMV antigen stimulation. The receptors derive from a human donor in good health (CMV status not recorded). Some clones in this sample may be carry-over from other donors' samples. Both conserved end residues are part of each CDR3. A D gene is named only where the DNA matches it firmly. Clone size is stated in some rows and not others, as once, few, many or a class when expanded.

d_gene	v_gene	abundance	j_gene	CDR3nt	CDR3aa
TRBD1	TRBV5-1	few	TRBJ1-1	TGCGCCAGCAGCGAAACACAGACAGGGGGAGTCCCTGAAGCTTTCTTT	CASSETQTGGVPEAFF
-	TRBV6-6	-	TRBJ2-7	TGTGCCAGCAGTTACCGACGGAATTACGAGCAGTACTTC	CASSYRRNYEQYF
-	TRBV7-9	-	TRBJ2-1	TGTGCCAGCATGGGGGTTAGCTCCTACAATGAGCAGTTCTTC	CASMGVSSYNEQFF
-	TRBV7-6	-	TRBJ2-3	TGTGCCAGCAGCTTAGTGGGCGGGCCCGGGGATACGCAGTATTTT	CASSLVGGPGDTQYF
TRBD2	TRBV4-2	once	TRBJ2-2	TGTGCCAGCAGCCTTCCTGATAGCGGGGTACCCTCGAACACCGGGGAGCTGTTTTTT	CASSLPDSGVPSNTGELFF
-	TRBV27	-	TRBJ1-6	TGTGCCAGCAGCGACAGCCATAATTCACCCCTCCACTTT	CASSDSHNSPLHF
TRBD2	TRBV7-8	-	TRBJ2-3	TGTGCCAGCAGCCGACCCCGGATCGCGAGCTTGGCGGGGGGTCAGCAAAGCACAGATACGCAGTATTTT	CASSRPRIASLAGGQQSTDTQYF
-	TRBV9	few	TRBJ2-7	TGTGCCAGCAGCGTAGGAGGACAGTCCGAGCAGTACTTC	CASSVGGQSEQYF
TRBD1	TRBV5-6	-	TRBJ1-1	TGTGCCAGCAGGTTCGACAGGGGGATGGTCACTGAAGCTTTCTTT	CASRFDRGMVTEAFF
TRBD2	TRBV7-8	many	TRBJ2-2	TGTGCCAGCAGCTTAAGGCTAGCGGGGAACACCGGGGAGCTGTTTTTT	CASSLRLAGNTGELFF
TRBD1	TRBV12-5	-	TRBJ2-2	TGTGCTAGTGAACAGGGGGCGTACACCGGGGAGCTGTTTTTT	CASEQGAYTGELFF
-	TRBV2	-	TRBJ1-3	TGTGCCAGATGGACAGCCAGAAACACCATATATTTT	CARWTARNTIYF
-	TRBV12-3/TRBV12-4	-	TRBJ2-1	TGTGCCAGCAGTTTGACGGGAACGACCGACAATGAGCAGTTCTTC	CASSLTGTTDNEQFF
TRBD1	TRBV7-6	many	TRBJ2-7	TGTGCCAGCAGCTCCGGACAGGGTGTTGACGAGCAGTACTTC	CASSSGQGVDEQYF
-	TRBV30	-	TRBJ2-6	TGTGCCTGGAGTCCCCGGAGCTCTGGGGCCAACGTCCTGACTTTC	CAWSPRSSGANVLTF
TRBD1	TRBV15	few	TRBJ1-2	TGTGCCACCAGCAGAGGTTCAACAGACAGGGGTAACTATGGCTACACCTTC	CATSRGSTDRGNYGYTF
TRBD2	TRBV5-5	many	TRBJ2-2	TGTGCCAGCAGCGGGACTAGCGGGAATGGCGGGGAGCTGTTTTTT	CASSGTSGNGGELFF
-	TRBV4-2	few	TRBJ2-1	TGTGCCAGCAGCCAAGGGGGGGGGGCGACCTACAATGAGCAGTTCTTC	CASSQGGGATYNEQFF
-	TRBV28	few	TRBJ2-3	TGTGCCAGCAGTTTTGCTACTAGCACAGATACGCAGTATTTT	CASSFATSTDTQYF
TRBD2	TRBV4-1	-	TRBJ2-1	TGCGCCAGCAGCCAGGTAACTAGCGGAGCCTACAATGAGCAGTTCTTC	CASSQVTSGAYNEQFF
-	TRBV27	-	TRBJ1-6	TGTGCCAGCAGTCGGGGTAATTCACCCCTCCACTTT	CASSRGNSPLHF
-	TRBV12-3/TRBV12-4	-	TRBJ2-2	TGTGCCAGCAGTTGGCCCCCTCGGACAACGAACACCGGGGAGCTGTTTTTT	CASSWPPRTTNTGELFF
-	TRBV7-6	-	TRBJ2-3	TGTGCCAGCAGCTTAGTTCTGGGTACAGATACGCAGTATTTT	CASSLVLGTDTQYF
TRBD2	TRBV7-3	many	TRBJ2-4	TGTGCCAGCAGCTTAACTCAGCGGGAGGGAGGCGACATTCAGTACTTC	CASSLTQREGGDIQYF
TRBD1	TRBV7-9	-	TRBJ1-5	TGTGCCAGCAGCCCCGGGACAGATAATCAGCCCCAGCATTTT	CASSPGTDNQPQHF
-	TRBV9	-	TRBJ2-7	TGTGCCAGCAGCGTAGGGGCCGACGAAGACGAGCAGTACTTC	CASSVGADEDEQYF
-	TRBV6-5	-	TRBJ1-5	TGTGCCAGCAGCCGAGACAGGACGAGCAATCAGCCCCAGCATTTT	CASSRDRTSNQPQHF
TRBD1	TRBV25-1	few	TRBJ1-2	TGTGCCAGCAGTGACGGGACAGGGGGGTATGGCTACACCTTC	CASSDGTGGYGYTF
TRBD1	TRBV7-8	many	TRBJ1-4	TGTGCCAGCAGCTTAGTTAACCCGGGACAGGGGCTTGAAAAACTGTTTTTT	CASSLVNPGQGLEKLFF
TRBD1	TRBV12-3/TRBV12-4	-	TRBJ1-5	TGTGCCAGCGACAGGGACGGGGGAAATCAGCTCCAGCATTTT	CASDRDGGNQLQHF
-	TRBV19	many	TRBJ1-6	TGTGCCAGTAGTCAATCCCTGGCCACGGTATCACCCCTCCACTTT	CASSQSLATVSPLHF
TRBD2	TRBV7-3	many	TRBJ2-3	TGTGCCAGCAGCTTAGTAGCGGGGGAAACAGATACGCAGTATTTT	CASSLVAGETDTQYF
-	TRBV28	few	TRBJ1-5	TGTGCCAGCAGTCCCCCTCCGGTGCCCCAGCATTTT	CASSPPPVPQHF
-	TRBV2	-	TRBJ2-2	TGTGCCAGCAGTGAGGCCTCTCGGGCCGGGGAGCTGTTTTTT	CASSEASRAGELFF
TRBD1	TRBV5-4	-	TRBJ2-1	TGTGCCAGCAGCTTGGCCGGGACAGGGGGTATTGATGAGCAGTTCTTC	CASSLAGTGGIDEQFF
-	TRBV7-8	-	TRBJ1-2	TGTGCCAGCAGCCAAAGTGCAGGGGATGGCTACACCTTC	CASSQSAGDGYTF
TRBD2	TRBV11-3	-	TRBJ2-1	TGTGCCAGCAGCCATAGCGGGAATGAGCAGTTCTTC	CASSHSGNEQFF
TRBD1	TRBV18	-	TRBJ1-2	TGTGCCAGCTCCGACAGGGGTGTCTATGGCTACACCTTC	CASSDRGVYGYTF
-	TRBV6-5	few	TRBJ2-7	TGTGCCAGCCGGAAAACTGGCGGGACCTACGAGCAGTACTTC	CASRKTGGTYEQYF
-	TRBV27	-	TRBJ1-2	TGTGCCAGCAGTTTATCGAGGGGAGGGGTCCCCTATGGCTACACCTTC	CASSLSRGGVPYGYTF
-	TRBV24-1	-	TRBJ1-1	TGTGCCACCAGTCAACGGACGGAGAACACTGAAGCTTTCTTT	CATSQRTENTEAFF
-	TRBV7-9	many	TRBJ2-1	TGTGCCAGTGGAATTTACAATGAGCAGTTCTTC	CASGIYNEQFF
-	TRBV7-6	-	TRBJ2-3	TGTGCCAGCAGCTTATGGTCGGACACAGATACGCAGTATTTT	CASSLWSDTDTQYF
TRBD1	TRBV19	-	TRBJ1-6	TGTGCCAGTAGTGAGGACAGGGGGCACATCTCACCCCTCCACTTT	CASSEDRGHISPLHF
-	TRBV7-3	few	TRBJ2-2	TGTGCCAGCAGCCCCCAACAGGGCACCGGGGAGCTGTTTTTT	CASSPQQGTGELFF